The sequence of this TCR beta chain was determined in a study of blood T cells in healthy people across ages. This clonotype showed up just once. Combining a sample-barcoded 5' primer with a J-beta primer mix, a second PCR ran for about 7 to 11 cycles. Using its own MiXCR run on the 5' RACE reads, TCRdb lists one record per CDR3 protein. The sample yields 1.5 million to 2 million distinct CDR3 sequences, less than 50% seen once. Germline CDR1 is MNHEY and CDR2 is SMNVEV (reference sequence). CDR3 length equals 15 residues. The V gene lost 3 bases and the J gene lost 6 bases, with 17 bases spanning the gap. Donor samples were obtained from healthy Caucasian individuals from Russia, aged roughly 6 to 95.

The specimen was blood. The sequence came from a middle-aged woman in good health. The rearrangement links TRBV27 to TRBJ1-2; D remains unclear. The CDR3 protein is CASSFGRLGINGYTF. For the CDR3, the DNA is TGTGCCAGCAGTTTTGGGCGGCTGGGGATAAATGGCTACACCTTC.